The T cell receptor beta chain under discussion was sequenced for a study of blood T cell repertoires in COVID-19. CDR3 length: 15 amino acids. J gave up 6 bases and V 5 bases, and 6 bases lay outside the gene matches. Germline V gene sequence: CDR1 LNHDA, CDR2 SQIVND (reference sequence). The assay was immunoSEQ multiplex PCR, and TCRdb's table has in-frame clones only and misses some. The sample lists 150,000 to 200,000 clones; approximately 85% were seen once. Input material: peripheral blood. This chain joins TRBV19 and TRBJ2-3, with TRBD2 identical over 12 bases. The source of this sequence is a man aged 60 to 69 with active or convalescent COVID-19. The CDR3 sequence: CASSDLAGGPDTQYF. DNA for the CDR3: TGTGCCAGTAGTGATCTAGCGGGAGGGCCCGATACGCAGTATTTT.